This T cell receptor beta chain was found in a study of T cell responses to AZD1222 COVID-19 vaccine. About the research overall: The study pooled second doses at about 4 or about 12 weeks. Whole-study findings and limits: Increases in Spike-specific TCR breadth and depth were seen after two AZD1222 doses. Donors, mostly white British, included more females; clonal diversity was possibly underestimated.

CDR3 length equals 14 residues. Germline V lookup: CDR1 MNHNY, CDR2 SVGAGI (reference sequence). Trimming took 5 bases from V and 2 from J; bases not matched to a gene: 3. The sample holds one count of this clone. Its antigen is unknown. Sequenced by immunoSEQ multiplex PCR; TCRdb stores in-frame clones only, minus some. The data contain 150,000 to 180,000 clones, about 92% of them singletons. The receptor was isolated from an adult in good health. The V gene is TRBV6-6, the J gene TRBJ1-5; 7 positions match TRBD1. This specimen consisted of peripheral blood, obtained on day 0 of AZD1222 vaccination. The CDR3 reads CASSHGTGNQPQHF. The CDR3 coding sequence is TGTGCCAGCAGTCACGGGACAGGCAATCAGCCCCAGCATTTT.